The 5 T cell receptor beta chains presented below share a single source sample, sequenced in a study of blood T cell repertoires in COVID-19. Assay: immunoSEQ multiplex PCR; the TCRdb copy retains only in-frame clones and omits some. This table has approximately 140,000 clones, 75% to 85% appearing once. The specimen was peripheral blood. The origin of the receptors is a human donor with acute or convalescent COVID-19. The donor label of this sample is uncertain.

The chain employs TRBV18 and TRBJ1-1; the D gene is possibly TRBD1 (6 bases). V was clipped by 1 base and J by 1 base, with 13 bases between them. This CDR3 has 16 residues. The germline V gene encodes CDR1 KGHSH and CDR2 LQKENI. The CDR3 here is CASSPLGAGENTEAFF. The CDR3 nucleotides read TGTGCCAGCTCACCACTGGGGGCAGGGGAGAACACTGAAGCTTTCTTT.

J is TRBJ2-1 and V is TRBV11-3; 9 nucleotides line up with TRBD2. The CDR3 runs 16 residues. Germline V gene data show CDR1 as SGHNT and CDR2 as YENEEA. Losses at the gene ends were 3 bases for V and 3 bases for J; bases not matched to a gene: 6. In nucleotides, the CDR3 is TGTGCCAGCAGCTTTAGCGGGGGAGGGGTCTACAATGAGCAGTTCTTC. Residues: CASSFSGGGVYNEQFF.

The chain uses TRBV5-8 and TRBJ2-7; 7 bases align to TRBD2. The V gene end was trimmed by 2 bases and the J gene end by 6 bases; junction bases not matched to a gene: 2. Germline-derived CDR1 and CDR2 are SGHTS and YDEGEE. This CDR3 contains 12 residues. The CDR3 spells CASSFWGGEQYV. CDR3 DNA sequence: TGTGCCAGCAGCTTCTGGGGGGGCGAGCAGTACGTC.

The rearrangement links TRBV12-3 or TRBV12-4 to TRBJ1-1; D unresolved. CDR3 length: 11 amino acids. The V end was cut by 6 bases, the J end by 4 bases, with 6 bases between. CDR3 sequence reads: CASSRSTEAFF. The CDR3 DNA reads as TGTGCCAGCAGCCGGAGCACTGAAGCTTTCTTT.

The chain couples TRBV19 to TRBJ1-2; maybe TRBD1 (6 bases). The CDR3 length is 14 residues. Trimming cost V 6 bases and J 1 base, with 12 bases left between them. CDR1 and CDR2 from the germline V gene are LNHDA and SQIVND (reference sequence). CDR3 sequence reads: CASSQGNLNYGYTF. The CDR3 region has the DNA TGTGCCAGTAGCCAGGGGAATCTTAACTATGGCTACACCTTC.